This note documents a single T cell receptor beta chain sequence. Antigen: not known. The sample is drawn from a study of blood T cells in healthy people across ages. The J segment lost 10 bases and the V segment lost 3 bases, leaving 7 bases of the junction unmatched. The CDR3 has 13 residues. Germline V gives CDR1 SGHRS, CDR2 YFSETQ. Using a J-beta primer mix together with a sample-barcoded 5' primer, a second PCR was run for about 6 to 11 cycles. One entry per CDR3 protein results from TCRdb running MiXCR on the 5' RACE reads. Found here are fewer than 1.5 million distinct CDR3 sequences, roughly 45% of them singletons; the top ten hold roughly 7.9%. Study-wide points: The unknown donor CMV status may have confounded expanded clonotype changes.

Sequenced material: blood. This chain uses TRBV5-1 with TRBJ1-2; TRBD1 matches at 9 bases. This clonotype was obtained from a woman aged 18-30 years in good health. CDR3 in amino acids: CASSSDRGASYTF. The CDR3 DNA follows: TGCGCCAGCAGCTCGGACAGGGGAGCCTCCTACACCTTC.